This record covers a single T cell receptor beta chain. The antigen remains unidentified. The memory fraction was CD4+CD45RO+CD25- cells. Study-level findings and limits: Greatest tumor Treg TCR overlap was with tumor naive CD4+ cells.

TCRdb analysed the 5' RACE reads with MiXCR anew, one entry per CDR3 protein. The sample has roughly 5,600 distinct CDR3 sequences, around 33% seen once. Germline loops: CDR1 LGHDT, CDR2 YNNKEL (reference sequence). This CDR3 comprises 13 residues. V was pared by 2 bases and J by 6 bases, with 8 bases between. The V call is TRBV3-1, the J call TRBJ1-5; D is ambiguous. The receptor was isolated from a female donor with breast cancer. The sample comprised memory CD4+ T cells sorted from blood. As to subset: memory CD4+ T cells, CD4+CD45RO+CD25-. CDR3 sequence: CASSQRDGQPQHF. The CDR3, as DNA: TGTGCCAGCAGCCAACGCGATGGTCAGCCCCAGCATTTT.